This TCR beta chain derives from a study of control samples from healthy donors and cancer patients. The data were produced by immunoSEQ multiplex PCR, yet TCRdb's version contains in-frame clones alone and is incomplete. The sample has about 98,000 clones; around 80% are singletons. With 9 bases clipped from V and 1 base from J, the junction kept 2 bases outside the gene matches. This CDR3 spans 14 amino acids. CDR1 and CDR2 (germline): ENHRY, SYGVKD. V and J are TRBV10-3 and TRBJ2-2; 10 bases line up with TRBD2. Input material: blood. This sequence was found in a woman between 25 and 40 years old in good health. Written as DNA, the CDR3 is TGTGCCATTAGGACTAGCGGGAACACCGGGGAGCTGTTTTTT. It specifies CAIRTSGNTGELFF.